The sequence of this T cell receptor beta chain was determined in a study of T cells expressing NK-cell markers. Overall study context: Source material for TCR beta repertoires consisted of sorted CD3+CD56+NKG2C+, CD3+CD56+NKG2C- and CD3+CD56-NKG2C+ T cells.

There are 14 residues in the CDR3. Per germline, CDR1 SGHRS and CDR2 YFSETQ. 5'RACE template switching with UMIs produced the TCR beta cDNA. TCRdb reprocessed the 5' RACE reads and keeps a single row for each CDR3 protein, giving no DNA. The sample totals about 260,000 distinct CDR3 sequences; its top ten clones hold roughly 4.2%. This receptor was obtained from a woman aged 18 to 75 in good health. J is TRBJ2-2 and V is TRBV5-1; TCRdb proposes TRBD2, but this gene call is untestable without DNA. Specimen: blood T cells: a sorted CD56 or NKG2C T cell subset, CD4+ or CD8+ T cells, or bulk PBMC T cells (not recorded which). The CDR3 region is CASSLEKRVGELFF.